One T cell receptor (beta chain) is described in this entry. The target antigen is unknown. The CDR3 is 15 residues long. V dropped 6 bases and J dropped 2 bases, with 16 bases sitting between them. The V gene's germline CDR1 is MDHEN and CDR2 SYDVKM. These data belong to a study of cytomegalovirus exposure and HLA in healthy donors. Points from the study as a whole: As a later analysis revealed, the rate of TCR association differed by HLA locus, with DRB1 most and HLA-C fewest. Analysis was performed later, and it showed HLA-associated TCR beta chains to be more clonally expanded than equally common others. Despite most TCR sequences being rare, some public TCRs occurred in many donors.

Vbeta (60) and Jbeta (13) primers were used in the PCR. Profiling relied on immunoSEQ multiplex PCR, and the TCRdb table lists in-frame clones only, not all of them. Here the sample spans some 40,000 clones, roughly 80% being singletons. This clonotype originated in a man aged 45-60 years in good health and CMV-seronegative. The sequenced sample was PBMCs. The chain employs TRBV28 and TRBJ2-5; D is possibly TRBD1 (6 bases). DNA for the CDR3: TGTGCCAGCAGCAATGAACAGGGTCCTCAAGAGACCCAGTACTTC. Translated: CASSNEQGPQETQYF. Complete variable domain (other parts from reference TRBV28 and TRBJ2-5): DVKVTQSSRYLVKRTGEKVFLECVQDMDHENMFWYRQDPGLGLRLIYFSYDVKMKEKGDIPEGYSVSREKKERFSLILESASTNQTSMYLCASSNEQGPQETQYFGPGTRLLVL.